Presented here are 23 T cell receptor beta chains from one specimen sequenced in a study of cytomegalovirus exposure and HLA in healthy donors. PCR employed 60 Vbeta and 13 Jbeta primers. Produced via immunoSEQ multiplex PCR; TCRdb's table is partial and in-frame only. Of 90,000 to 130,000 clones detected, roughly 68% appear once; the ten largest clones hold approximately 8.6%. Sequenced sample: PBMCs. The receptor source for this set is a young man in good health and CMV-seropositive.

The chain joins TRBV30 to TRBJ2-4, with TRBD1 identical over 7 bases. Per germline, CDR1 GTSNPN and CDR2 SVGIG (reference sequence). The CDR3 totals 16 residues. V shed 4 bases and J 6 bases; nucleotides not matched to a gene: 15. The CDR3 loop reads CAWTKTGTRGGNIQYF. Here the CDR3 DNA reads TGTGCCTGGACTAAGACAGGGACGAGGGGTGGAAACATTCAGTACTTC. Together with reference TRBV30 and TRBJ2-4, the CDR3 gives the full variable domain: SQTIHQWPATLVQPVGSPLSLECTVEGTSNPNLYWYRQAAGRGLQLLFYSVGIGQISSEVPQNLSASRPQDRQFILSSKKLLLSDSGFYLCAWTKTGTRGGNIQYFGAGTRLSVL.

The rearrangement links TRBV9 to TRBJ1-2, with 8 positions matching TRBD1. The germline gives CDR1 SGDLS, CDR2 YYNGEE. The V and J ends lost 3 bases and 6 bases, in that order; junction bases with no gene match: 10. This CDR3 is 15 amino acids long. CDR3 sequence (DNA): TGTGCCAGCAGCGCATCAGGGGGCCCTGTTCATGGCTACACCTTC. The encoded protein is CASSASGGPVHGYTF.

Only a few counts were recorded for this clone. The gene calls are TRBV6-1 and TRBJ2-7, with D unresolved. CDR1 and CDR2 from the germline V gene are MNHNS and SASEGT. V shed 2 bases and J shed 1 base, with 15 bases lying between them. CDR3 length: 16 amino acids. The DNA of the CDR3 is TGTGCCAGCAGTGAATATGTTGGGCATGGATCCTACGAGCAGTACTTC. It encodes CASSEYVGHGSYEQYF.

The V gene is TRBV2, the J gene TRBJ1-2; D is possibly TRBD1 (5 bases). CDR3 length: 16 residues. Trimming stripped 4 bases from V and 0 bases from J, with 15 bases between. Germline CDR1 SNHLY, CDR2 FYNNEI. CDR3 in amino acids: CASSVHKTGSNYGYTF. The CDR3 region has the DNA TGTGCCAGCAGTGTCCATAAAACAGGTTCTAACTATGGCTACACCTTC.

This clone was seen a handful of times. The gene calls are TRBV27 and TRBJ1-1; the D gene is possibly TRBD1 (5 bases). This CDR3 has 17 residues. Trimming stripped 2 bases from V and 0 bases from J, with 16 bases between. Germline assignment: CDR1 MNHEY and CDR2 SMNVEV (reference sequence). CDR3 nucleotide sequence: TGTGCCAGCAGTTTAGCGCAGGGAATAAGGGTGAACACTGAAGCTTTCTTT. It specifies CASSLAQGIRVNTEAFF.

J is TRBJ2-1 and V is TRBV27; a weak D match, TRBD2 (5 bases). Trimming stripped 5 bases from V and 8 bases from J, with 22 bases between. Germline V lookup: CDR1 MNHEY, CDR2 SMNVEV (reference sequence). CDR3 size: 16 residues. CDR3 nucleotide sequence: TGTGCCAGCAGTATACTATCGACGCTAGCAAGTGATGAGCAGTTCTTC. It is translated as CASSILSTLASDEQFF.

This chain connects TRBV6-5 to TRBJ2-5; 10 bases agree with TRBD2. The junction had 11 bases not matched to a gene; V was cut back by 6 bases and J by 7 bases. Germline assignment: CDR1 MNHEY and CDR2 SVGAGI. CDR3 length equals 15 residues. DNA for the CDR3: TGTGCCAGCAGACAACCCGGGACTAGCGAGACGACCCAGTACTTC. Translating it yields CASRQPGTSETTQYF.

This clone was counted only a few times. The V call is TRBV19, the J call TRBJ2-2; 7 bases align to TRBD2. V gave up 6 bases and J gave up 5 bases; unmatched junction bases: 15. The CDR3 is 17 residues long. Germline CDR1 reads LNHDA; CDR2 reads SQIVND (reference sequence). The CDR3 coding sequence is TGTGCCAGTAGCCCGGGGGGTTGGCAGGTACGGACCGGGGAGCTGTTTTTT. Protein product: CASSPGGWQVRTGELFF.

Details on this clone: The same CDR3 also results from other DNA sequences found in this sample. The chain links TRBV5-4 to TRBJ2-7, with D maybe TRBD1 (5 bases). The CDR3 contains 14 residues. Germline CDR1 is SGHNT and CDR2 is YYREEE (reference sequence). Trimming stripped 3 bases from V and 7 bases from J, with 17 bases between. This CDR3 is CASSSTGRNYEQYF. The CDR3 DNA reads as TGTGCCAGCAGCTCTACAGGTCGCAACTATGAGCAGTACTTC.

This clone occurred a few times. This chain joins TRBV29-1 and TRBJ2-7; 8 bases are a match to TRBD1. In germline, CDR1 is SQVTM, CDR2 ANQGSEA. The CDR3 is 13 amino acids. V was pared by 4 bases and J by 6 bases, with 8 bases of the junction left unmatched. In nucleotides, the CDR3 is TGCAGCGTTGTCGGCGGACAGGGAGGCGAGCAGTACGTC. It yields the protein CSVVGGQGGEQYV.

In this sample, this clone turned up a few times. The chain has TRBV12-5 and TRBJ1-1; 7 positions match TRBD1. This CDR3 comprises 11 residues. J gave up 12 bases and V 7 bases, and 8 bases lay outside the gene matches. Germline V gene data show CDR1 as LGHNT and CDR2 as FRNRAP. In DNA form, the CDR3 reads TGTGCTAGTGTATCGGGACAGACTCCTTTCTTT. Translation gives CASVSGQTPFF.

The V gene is TRBV11-2, the J gene TRBJ1-1; D uncertain. The germline CDR1 and CDR2 sequences are SGHAT and FQNNGV. V was clipped by 5 bases and J by 10 bases, with 14 bases between them. The CDR3 has 12 amino acids. The CDR3, as DNA: TGTGCCAGCAGCCCAGGCAGGCGCGCAGCTTTCTTT. It yields the protein CASSPGRRAAFF. Filled out from reference TRBV11-2 and TRBJ1-1, the complete variable domain reads EAGVAQSPRYKIIEKRQSVAFWCNPISGHATLYWYQQILGQGPKLLIQFQNNGVVDDSQLPKDRFSAERLKGVDSTLKIQPAKLEDSAVYLCASSPGRRAAFFGQGTRLTVV.

J is TRBJ1-2 and V is TRBV19; D possibly corresponds to TRBD1 (5 bases). The V gene lost 3 bases and the J gene lost 5 bases, with 16 bases spanning the gap. Looked up from germline, CDR1 is LNHDA and CDR2 is SQIVND (reference sequence). This CDR3 has 15 residues. CDR3 amino acids: CASSMLGGEDYGYTF. The CDR3 nucleotides are TGTGCCAGTAGTATGTTAGGAGGGGAAGATTATGGCTACACCTTC.

This clone turned up a few times. The chain is built from TRBV10-3 and TRBJ1-1, with TRBD1 as a possible D gene (5 bases). The CDR3 covers 14 residues. Germline CDR1 ENHRY, CDR2 SYGVKD. V lost 6 bases, J lost 1 base, and 12 bases lay in between. CDR3 bases: TGTGCCATCAGGGGGCAAGGGGAGAACACTGAAGCTTTCTTT. Translating gives CAIRGQGENTEAFF.

This clone was found a few times. The rearrangement uses TRBV6-6 and TRBJ1-5; TRBD1 matches 7 bases. This CDR3 contains 14 residues. Germline V gives CDR1 MNHNY, CDR2 SVGAGI (reference sequence). V dropped 8 bases and J dropped 6; count of bases not matched to a gene: 10. The chain's CDR3 is CASSSGQESQPQHF. The CDR3 bases are TGTGCCAGCTCGTCTGGACAGGAAAGTCAGCCCCAGCATTTT.

This clone was seen a handful of times. The chain carries TRBV5-1 and TRBJ1-2; tentative D call: TRBD1 (5 bases). Germline V lookup: CDR1 SGHRS, CDR2 YFSETQ. V lost 0 bases and J 3 bases, leaving 18 bases between the germline ends. The CDR3 runs 17 residues. This CDR3 is CASSLGSPRVFHYGYTF. The CDR3 DNA is TGCGCCAGCAGCTTGGGGTCCCCCAGGGTTTTTCACTATGGCTACACCTTC.

The chain has TRBV14 and TRBJ2-1; no clear D gene. The V end lost 4 bases, the J end lost 9 bases, and 10 bases lay between the germline ends. The CDR3 runs 12 residues. The V gene's germline CDR1 is SGHDN and CDR2 FVKESK. CDR3 sequence reads: CASSPLSGEQFF. CDR3 DNA sequence: TGTGCCAGCAGCCCCCTTAGTGGTGAGCAGTTCTTC.

V usage is TRBV5-8 and J usage is TRBJ2-7; 9 bases agree with TRBD1. The CDR3 runs 14 residues. Germline V gene sequence: CDR1 SGHTS, CDR2 YDEGEE. V gave up 2 bases and J gave up 4 bases; unmatched junction bases: 4. CDR3 protein: CASSFGTGSYEQYF. The CDR3 DNA is TGTGCCAGCAGCTTCGGGACAGGGAGTTACGAGCAGTACTTC.

This clone came up a few times. The CDR3: CASAETSGRAGMRFDEQFF. The DNA for the CDR3 is TGTGCTAGTGCCGAGACTAGCGGGAGGGCCGGGATGAGATTCGATGAGCAGTTCTTC. This chain links TRBV12-5 with TRBJ2-1, with 14 nucleotides matching TRBD2. The V segment lost 7 bases and the J segment 8 bases; nucleotides outside the gene matches: 19. This CDR3 is built from 19 residues. Germline V gives CDR1 LGHNT, CDR2 FRNRAP.

V gene TRBV18 combines with J gene TRBJ1-1; 8 nucleotides line up with TRBD1. This CDR3 has 19 amino acids. Losses at the gene ends were 2 bases for V and 4 bases for J; bases not matched to a gene: 18. Germline-derived CDR1 and CDR2 are KGHSH and LQKENI. The CDR3 coding sequence is TGTGCCAGCTCACCATCTCTCTTTGGTGGTGGACAGGGAGGCACTGAAGCTTTCTTT. The encoded protein is CASSPSLFGGGQGGTEAFF.

This chain links TRBV30 with TRBJ1-2; 8 nucleotides agree with TRBD1. V gave up 0 bases and J gave up 6 bases; unmatched junction bases: 9. Germline V gives CDR1 GTSNPN, CDR2 SVGIG (reference sequence). CDR3 size: 15 residues. The CDR3 DNA sequence: TGTGCCTGGAGTGTCGACAGGGGAAGGGTGCATGGCTACACCTTC. Its translation is CAWSVDRGRVHGYTF.

V gene TRBV9 combines with J gene TRBJ1-5; the D gene is possibly TRBD1 (5 bases). The germline V and J ends were trimmed by 4 bases and 4 bases, with 21 bases remaining between them. Germline lookup yields CDR1 SGDLS and CDR2 YYNGEE. CDR3 size: 17 residues. The CDR3 spells CASSTRELQDPNQPQHF. CDR3 DNA sequence: TGTGCCAGCAGCACCCGAGAATTACAGGACCCAAATCAGCCCCAGCATTTT. Supplemented by reference TRBV9 and TRBJ1-5, the full variable domain reads DSGVTQTPKHLITATGQRVTLRCSPRSGDLSVYWYQQSLDQGLQFLIQYYNGEERAKGNILERFSAQQFPDLHSELNLSSLELGDSALYFCASSTRELQDPNQPQHFGDGTRLSIL.

The rearrangement uses TRBV6-1 and TRBJ2-2; 8 nucleotides match TRBD1. This CDR3 is 16 amino acids long. Losses at the gene ends were 2 bases for V and 5 bases for J; bases not matched to a gene: 7. Germline V gene data show CDR1 as MNHNS and CDR2 as SASEGT. The CDR3 nucleotides read TGTGCCAGCAGTGAACAGACAGGGGAAGTGACCGGGGAGCTGTTTTTT. It encodes CASSEQTGEVTGELFF.